Each of the 10 T cell receptor beta chains below was sequenced from the same sample in a study of circulating and synovial CD4+ cells in juvenile arthritis. Assay: immunoSEQ multiplex PCR; the TCRdb copy retains only in-frame clones and omits some. The sample holds around 30,000 clones, over 90% seen once. Sequencing used CD4+ T cells from blood. The receptors here all came from a human donor with juvenile idiopathic arthritis.

CDR3 in DNA: TGTGCCAGCTCGGCCCTCACAGGGGGCAGCCCTGGTTATGGCTACACCTTC. It yields the protein CASSALTGGSPGYGYTF. The chain carries TRBV28 and TRBJ1-2; 9 bases fit TRBD1. This CDR3 is built from 17 residues. V dropped 8 bases and J dropped 5; count of bases not matched to a gene: 18. CDR1 is MDHEN and CDR2 is SYDVKM in the germline V gene.

The CDR3 reads CASSPNNLGQVEVYGYTF. The CDR3 region has the DNA TGTGCCAGCTCACCCAACAATTTGGGACAGGTTGAGGTCTATGGCTACACCTTC. The chain combines TRBV18 with TRBJ1-2; TRBD1 aligns across 8 bases. J lost 4 bases, V lost 3 bases, and 16 bases had no gene match. Looked up from germline, CDR1 is KGHSH and CDR2 is LQKENI. The CDR3 is 18 residues long. Looking up the rest from reference TRBV18 and TRBJ1-2 gives the full variable domain: NAGVMQNPRHLVRRRGQEARLRCSPMKGHSHVYWYRQLPEEGLKFMVYLQKENIIDESGMPKERFSAEFPKEGPSILRIQQVVRGDSAAYFCASSPNNLGQVEVYGYTFGSGTRLTVV.

The V call is TRBV6-5, the J call TRBJ1-1; 9 positions agree with TRBD1. V dropped 6 bases and J dropped 5; count of bases not matched to a gene: 7. The CDR3 has 14 amino acids. CDR1 is MNHEY and CDR2 is SVGAGI in the germline V gene. The CDR3 spells CASRERTGVTEAFF. As DNA, the CDR3 is TGTGCCAGCAGAGAGAGGACAGGGGTGACTGAAGCTTTCTTT.

The chain couples TRBV28 to TRBJ2-5; perhaps TRBD1 as D (6 bases). Germline V gives CDR1 MDHEN, CDR2 SYDVKM. The CDR3 runs to 16 residues. The V end was cut by 7 bases, the J end by 5 bases, with 23 bases between. CDR3 sequence (DNA): TGTGCCAGCACCCCGGCCAGGGGCCGTTTAGCGGAGACCCAGTACTTC. Encoded protein: CASTPARGRLAETQYF.

This rearrangement joins TRBV7-9 to TRBJ2-7; D call uncertain. Trimming removed 1 base at V and 6 bases at J, with 13 bases between. Per the germline V gene, CDR1 is SEHNR and CDR2 is FQNEAQ (reference sequence). The CDR3 is made up of 14 amino acids. CDR3 in DNA: TGTGCCAGCAGCTTAGGGGCCAGGCTCGGCGAGCAGTACTTC. This codes for CASSLGARLGEQYF.

This chain connects TRBV2 to TRBJ2-3, with D unclear. The germline CDR1 and CDR2 sequences are SNHLY and FYNNEI. The CDR3 is 13 amino acids. V lost 8 bases and J 4 bases, leaving 13 bases between the germline ends. The CDR3, as DNA: TGTGCCAGCCGATGGGCCAGAGCAGATACGCAGTATTTT. This translates into CASRWARADTQYF.

In DNA, the CDR3 is TGTGCCAGCAGCTTAGCGAGAGGGGGACAGGTTGGGTACGAGCAGTACTTC. Translation gives CASSLARGGQVGYEQYF. This chain connects TRBV11-2 to TRBJ2-7; 8 bases agree with TRBD1. CDR3 length: 17 residues. Germline V gives CDR1 SGHAT, CDR2 FQNNGV. Unmatched junction bases numbered 12, after V lost 1 base and J lost 4 bases.

This sequence joins TRBV11-2 and TRBJ2-3; the match to TRBD1 covers 9 bases. Germline assignment: CDR1 SGHAT and CDR2 FQNNGV. The CDR3 length is 14 residues. V lost 8 bases and J lost 4; bases outside the gene matches: 7. The CDR3 reads CASGPGQGADTQYF. As DNA, the CDR3 is TGTGCCAGCGGGCCGGGACAGGGTGCAGATACGCAGTATTTT.

This clone was recorded only once. The rearrangement joins TRBV18 to TRBJ2-5; 7 nucleotides agree with TRBD1. The CDR3 contains 15 residues. V lost 2 bases, J lost 2 bases, and 5 bases stayed unmatched. The germline CDR1 and CDR2 sequences are KGHSH and LQKENI. The CDR3 region is CASSPTARGQETQYF. Written as DNA, the CDR3 is TGTGCCAGCTCACCAACCGCCAGGGGGCAAGAGACCCAGTACTTC. The whole variable domain, filled in from reference TRBV18 and TRBJ2-5, reads NAGVMQNPRHLVRRRGQEARLRCSPMKGHSHVYWYRQLPEEGLKFMVYLQKENIIDESGMPKERFSAEFPKEGPSILRIQQVVRGDSAAYFCASSPTARGQETQYFGPGTRLLVL.

This clone came up once. The rearrangement uses TRBV2 and TRBJ1-2; a weak D match, TRBD1 (6 bases). The germline V gene encodes CDR1 SNHLY and CDR2 FYNNEI. This CDR3 is 13 amino acids long. Trimming took off 4 bases at V and 4 bases at J, with 10 bases between the two ends. This chain's CDR3 is CASSGQVVYGYTF. DNA for the CDR3: TGTGCCAGCAGTGGACAGGTGGTCTATGGCTACACCTTC.